A selection of T cell receptor beta chains follows, all from one sample in a study of T cell responses to AZD1222 COVID-19 vaccine. Sequencing was performed with immunoSEQ multiplex PCR; in TCRdb, only in-frame clones are kept and a portion is missing. There are about 120,000 clones in the sample; around 93% occur only once, and approximately 5% lies in the top ten. Sequencing used peripheral blood, obtained 28 days after the second AZD1222 dose. All receptors derive from an adult who received the AZD1222 COVID-19 vaccine. CDR3s include the opening cysteine and the closing phenylalanine or tryptophan. The D gene is left open where the match is weak. Clone size is not always given. Where it is, it says once, few, many or a class for expanded clones.

abundance | d_gene | j_gene | v_gene | CDR3aa | CDR3nt
once | . | TRBJ2-7 | TRBV27 | CASSLQGRGAEQYF | TGTGCCAGCAGTTTACAGGGGAGGGGGGCCGAGCAGTACTTC
. | . | TRBJ1-2 | TRBV28 | CASSRGRGDYGYTF | TGTGCCAGCAGTAGGGGTCGAGGGGACTATGGCTACACCTTC
. | TRBD1 | TRBJ2-1 | TRBV6-5 | CAIKVQGYRNNEQFF | TGTGCCATCAAAGTACAGGGGTACAGAAACAATGAGCAGTTCTTC
. | . | TRBJ2-3 | TRBV5-1 | CASSLAGRTDTQYF | TGCGCCAGCAGCTTGGCAGGGAGAACAGATACGCAGTATTTT
. | . | TRBJ1-5 | TRBV6-5 | CASSRGSSNQPQHF | TGTGCCAGCAGCCGGGGCAGTAGCAATCAGCCCCAGCATTTT
. | . | TRBJ1-2 | TRBV18 | CASSLGDNYGYTF | TGTGCCAGCTCACTTGGGGATAACTATGGCTACACCTTC
. | . | TRBJ1-5 | TRBV19 | CASSHRTSDQPQHF | TGTGCCAGTAGCCATCGGACGAGCGATCAGCCCCAGCATTTT
. | TRBD1 | TRBJ2-5 | TRBV29-1 | CSVRGQGARGPRETQYF | TGCAGCGTGCGGGGACAGGGGGCGCGAGGGCCAAGAGAGACCCAGTACTTC
. | TRBD1 | TRBJ1-5 | TRBV3-1/TRBV3-2 | CASSQDGTANQPQHF | TGTGCCAGCAGCCAAGACGGGACAGCGAATCAGCCCCAGCATTTT
once | . | TRBJ1-1 | TRBV18 | CASSPPRGAGSGTEAFF | TGTGCCAGCTCACCACCGAGGGGGGCCGGTAGTGGCACTGAAGCTTTCTTT
. | TRBD1 | TRBJ1-1 | TRBV6-5 | CASSRVQGADTEAFF | TGTGCCAGCAGTCGAGTTCAGGGGGCAGACACTGAAGCTTTCTTT
. | . | TRBJ2-1 | TRBV7-2 | CASLGTDNEQFF | TGTGCCAGCTTAGGGACGGACAATGAGCAGTTCTTC
. | . | TRBJ1-3 | TRBV3-1/TRBV3-2 | CASSQVSGNTIYF | TGTGCCAGCAGCCAAGTCTCTGGAAACACCATATATTTT
. | . | TRBJ1-1 | TRBV14 | CASSRGDRLSEAFF | TGTGCCAGCAGCCGGGGAGACAGGCTCTCTGAAGCTTTCTTT
. | TRBD2 | TRBJ2-1 | TRBV15 | CATSRRGLGTTGSSYNEQFF | TGTGCCACCAGCAGAAGGGGACTAGGAACTACCGGCAGCTCCTACAATGAGCAGTTCTTC
. | . | TRBJ2-5 | TRBV20-1 | CSASAGGQWETQYF | TGCAGTGCTAGTGCAGGGGGGCAGTGGGAGACCCAGTACTTC
. | TRBD1 | TRBJ1-2 | TRBV9 | CASSASGQFYGYTF | TGTGCCAGCAGCGCCTCGGGACAGTTCTATGGCTACACCTTC
. | . | TRBJ2-5 | TRBV7-2 | CASSLIPEETQYF | TGTGCCAGCAGCTTAATCCCAGAAGAGACCCAGTACTTC
. | TRBD1 | TRBJ1-2 | TRBV12-3/TRBV12-4 | CASSWTGVRGYTF | TGTGCCAGCAGTTGGACAGGGGTCCGTGGCTACACCTTC
. | TRBD1 | TRBJ2-1 | TRBV19 | CASSRGTGGDEQFF | TGTGCCAGTAGTAGAGGGACAGGGGGGGATGAGCAGTTCTTC
. | . | TRBJ2-7 | TRBV29-1 | CSVDRNSEQYF | TGCAGCGTTGACAGGAACTCCGAGCAGTACTTC
once | TRBD1 | TRBJ2-2 | TRBV9 | CASSVAQGVGGELFF | TGTGCCAGCAGCGTAGCTCAGGGGGTTGGCGGGGAGCTGTTTTTT
. | . | TRBJ1-4 | TRBV7-2 | CASSPRGSFNEKLFF | TGTGCCAGCAGCCCCAGAGGGTCTTTTAATGAAAAACTGTTTTTT
. | TRBD1 | TRBJ1-2 | TRBV14 | CASSLRTGGDYGYTF | TGTGCCAGCAGCCTGCGGACAGGGGGCGACTATGGCTACACCTTC
. | . | TRBJ1-5 | TRBV7-2 | CASSLGSPPAQHF | TGTGCCAGCAGCTTAGGGAGCCCGCCGGCCCAGCATTTT
. | . | TRBJ1-5 | TRBV7-2 | CASSPQQGRNQPQHF | TGTGCCAGCAGCCCCCAACAGGGAAGAAATCAGCCCCAGCATTTT
. | TRBD1 | TRBJ1-5 | TRBV7-2 | CASTPGGTVNQPQHF | TGTGCCAGCACCCCAGGAGGGACAGTCAATCAGCCCCAGCATTTT
. | . | TRBJ1-5 | TRBV10-2 | CASSESLQPQHF | TGCGCCAGCAGTGAGTCGCTTCAGCCCCAGCATTTT
few | . | TRBJ1-3 | TRBV7-2 | CASSLDQGHGNTIYF | TGTGCCAGCAGCTTAGATCAGGGTCACGGAAACACCATATATTTT
. | . | TRBJ1-3 | TRBV6-5 | CASSWNSGNTIYF | TGTGCCAGCAGTTGGAACTCTGGAAACACCATATATTTT
. | TRBD1 | TRBJ1-6 | TRBV5-1 | CASSAAPGQSTSPLHF | TGCGCCAGCAGCGCAGCCCCGGGACAGTCCACTTCACCCCTCCACTTT
. | . | TRBJ1-5 | TRBV7-9 | CASSQQGFEPQHF | TGTGCCAGCAGCCAACAGGGATTCGAGCCCCAGCATTTT
. | . | TRBJ1-2 | TRBV20-1 | CSARTLYGYTF | TGCAGCGCCAGGACTCTCTATGGCTACACCTTC
. | . | TRBJ2-3 | TRBV27 | CASSLGGYGAADTQYF | TGTGCCAGCAGTTTAGGGGGTTATGGGGCGGCAGATACGCAGTATTTT
. | . | TRBJ2-1 | TRBV6-5 | CASQQSNEQFF | TGTGCCAGCCAACAGAGTAATGAGCAGTTCTTC
. | . | TRBJ1-2 | TRBV5-1 | CASSLGQEGPYGYTF | TGCGCCAGCAGCTTGGGACAGGAGGGACCCTATGGCTACACCTTC
. | . | TRBJ1-2 | TRBV19 | CASSIRDHNYGYTF | TGTGCCAGTAGTATCCGGGACCACAACTATGGCTACACCTTC
. | TRBD1 | TRBJ2-3 | TRBV5-1 | CASSQGARGTDTQYF | TGCGCCAGCAGCCAGGGGGCGCGAGGTACAGATACGCAGTATTTT
. | . | TRBJ1-1 | TRBV6-5 | CASSSRQSEAFF | TGTGCCAGCAGTTCACGACAGAGCGAAGCTTTCTTT
few | TRBD2 | TRBJ2-1 | TRBV10-1 | CASSEGGLAESRFSYNEQFF | TGCGCCAGCAGTGAGGGTGGACTAGCGGAGAGCCGTTTCTCCTACAATGAGCAGTTCTTC
. | . | TRBJ1-2 | TRBV5-6 | CASSLAPVAYRSF | TGTGCCAGCAGCTTGGCTCCGGTCGCTTATCGATCTTTC
. | . | TRBJ1-1 | TRBV28 | CASSLMGTEAFF | TGTGCCAGCAGTTTAATGGGAACTGAAGCTTTCTTT
. | . | TRBJ2-7 | TRBV30 | CAWGGGPYEQYF | TGTGCCTGGGGGGGAGGACCCTACGAGCAGTACTTC
. | TRBD1 | TRBJ2-7 | TRBV19 | CASSGRDSSYEQYF | TGTGCCAGTAGTGGCCGGGACAGCTCCTACGAGCAGTACTTC
. | TRBD2 | TRBJ2-3 | TRBV18 | CASSPPGLAGTDTQYF | TGTGCCAGCTCACCCCCAGGACTAGCGGGTACAGATACGCAGTATTTT
. | TRBD1 | TRBJ1-5 | TRBV18 | CASSPGTGLGQPQHF | TGTGCCAGCTCACCCGGGACAGGGTTAGGTCAGCCCCAGCATTTT
. | . | TRBJ1-2 | TRBV24-1 | CATSDPKTDIGGYTF | TGTGCCACCAGTGACCCAAAGACGGATATTGGGGGCTACACCTTC
few | . | TRBJ2-4 | TRBV6-1 | CASSEANFIVAKNIQYF | TGTGCCAGCAGTGAAGCTAACTTTATTGTAGCCAAAAACATTCAGTACTTC
. | . | TRBJ2-1 | TRBV19 | CASSITASSYNEQFF | TGTGCCAGTAGTATCACCGCTAGCTCCTACAATGAGCAGTTCTTC
. | . | TRBJ1-4 | TRBV6-2/TRBV6-3 | CASSLDSWTTNEKLFF | TGTGCCAGCAGTCTCGACTCGTGGACAACTAATGAAAAACTGTTTTTT
. | . | TRBJ1-2 | TRBV13 | CASNARGGPYGYTF | TGTGCCAGCAACGCACGGGGAGGACCCTATGGCTACACCTTC
. | TRBD2 | TRBJ2-1 | TRBV19 | CASSINAAGAPPYNEQFF | TGTGCCAGTAGTATTAACGCCGCGGGAGCACCCCCCTACAATGAGCAGTTCTTC
. | TRBD1 | TRBJ1-2 | TRBV6-5 | CASGRQGAGGYTF | TGTGCCAGCGGCAGGCAGGGGGCGGGTGGCTACACCTTC
. | . | TRBJ2-6 | TRBV3-1/TRBV3-2 | CASSPPGYPGANVLTF | TGTGCCAGCAGCCCCCCAGGCTATCCTGGGGCCAACGTCCTGACTTTC
. | . | TRBJ1-3 | TRBV9 | CASSLSGTPGNTIYF | TGTGCCAGCAGCTTATCCGGGACACCCGGAAACACCATATATTTT
. | . | TRBJ2-1 | TRBV5-6 | CASSLEVHNEQFF | TGTGCCAGCAGCTTGGAAGTTCACAATGAGCAGTTCTTC
. | . | TRBJ1-1 | TRBV19 | CASPPRGSTEAFF | TGTGCCAGCCCCCCCCGGGGGAGCACTGAAGCTTTCTTT
once | . | TRBJ1-1 | TRBV6-5 | CASREGTYANTEAFF | TGTGCCAGCAGAGAGGGAACATACGCGAACACTGAAGCTTTCTTT
. | . | TRBJ1-1 | TRBV7-5 | CARSLVRFGQGGYTEAFF | TGTGCCAGAAGCTTAGTCCGCTTTGGACAGGGTGGGTACACTGAAGCTTTCTTT